This paragraph covers one T cell receptor (beta chain) sequence. Produced via immunoSEQ multiplex PCR; TCRdb's table is partial and in-frame only. The table includes more than 95,000 clones, roughly 82% detected once. The data belong to a study of T cell responses to AZD1222 COVID-19 vaccine. The V end lost 1 base, the J end lost 6 bases, and 9 bases lay between the germline ends. CDR1 LGHNA and CDR2 YSLEER come from the germline V gene. CDR3 length equals 13 residues. This specimen consisted of peripheral blood, obtained on day 0 of AZD1222 vaccination. The receptor was derived from an adult in good health. V and J are TRBV4-3 and TRBJ1-1; D is unresolved. The CDR3 bases are TGCGCCAGCAGCCAAGTAGGCAGCCCTGAAGCTTTCTTT. This codes for CASSQVGSPEAFF.